The 23 T cell receptor beta chains below come from one sample, sequenced in a study of blood T cell repertoires in COVID-19. Profiled with immunoSEQ multiplex PCR; TCRdb holds only in-frame clones, not every one. The sample lists 200,000 to 300,000 clones, more than 80% occurring once. The sequencing sample was made of peripheral blood. All receptors derive from an elderly woman with COVID-19, enrolled during active disease.

This chain connects TRBV9 to TRBJ1-6; TRBD1 agrees at 7 bases. V shed 3 bases and J 8 bases; nucleotides not matched to a gene: 8. The CDR3 totals 15 residues. Germline CDR1 reads SGDLS; CDR2 reads YYNGEE. The CDR3 region is CASSEGTDRYSPLHF. The CDR3 nucleotides are TGTGCCAGCAGCGAAGGGACAGATCGGTATTCACCCCTCCACTTT. The full variable domain, with the rest looked up from reference TRBV9 and TRBJ1-6, is DSGVTQTPKHLITATGQRVTLRCSPRSGDLSVYWYQQSLDQGLQFLIQYYNGEERAKGNILERFSAQQFPDLHSELNLSSLELGDSALYFCASSEGTDRYSPLHFGNGTRLTVT.

The rearrangement joins TRBV2 to TRBJ1-2; TRBD1 agrees at 7 bases. Germline lookup yields CDR1 SNHLY and CDR2 FYNNEI. The CDR3 totals 14 residues. V was clipped by 6 bases and J by 7 bases; unmatched bases: 11. The CDR3 DNA is TGTGCCAGCAGCCGATCGACAGGGCGAGCTGGCTACACCTTC. Its translation: CASSRSTGRAGYTF.

The chain recombines TRBV27 with TRBJ2-7, with 9 nucleotides matching TRBD1. V gave up 6 bases and J gave up 6 bases; unmatched junction bases: 18. The CDR3 is 17 residues long. Germline V gene lookup returns CDR1 MNHEY and CDR2 SMNVEV (reference sequence). CDR3: CASSAKFGTGHPFEQYF. The CDR3 DNA is TGTGCCAGCAGCGCGAAATTCGGGACAGGGCATCCTTTCGAGCAGTACTTC.

The rearrangement joins TRBV10-3 to TRBJ1-5, with D possibly TRBD1 on 6 matching bases. Germline V gene lookup returns CDR1 ENHRY and CDR2 SYGVKD. This CDR3 comprises 17 residues. Trimming shortened V by 6 bases and J by 6 bases, and 24 bases separated the two germline ends. CDR3: CAISPGPRAGAVQPQHF. DNA of the CDR3: TGTGCCATCAGCCCCGGCCCCAGGGCAGGGGCGGTTCAGCCCCAGCATTTT.

The gene calls are TRBV9 and TRBJ2-1, with 11 bases fitting TRBD2. This CDR3 has 16 amino acids. Germline V gives CDR1 SGDLS, CDR2 YYNGEE. With V trimmed by 0 bases and J by 9 bases, 8 bases remained unmatched. This CDR3 reads CASSVGVLAGAGEQFF. Written as DNA, the CDR3 is TGTGCCAGCAGCGTAGGGGTACTAGCGGGGGCGGGTGAGCAGTTCTTC. Complete variable domain (other parts from reference TRBV9 and TRBJ2-1): DSGVTQTPKHLITATGQRVTLRCSPRSGDLSVYWYQQSLDQGLQFLIQYYNGEERAKGNILERFSAQQFPDLHSELNLSSLELGDSALYFCASSVGVLAGAGEQFFGPGTRLTVL.

The gene calls are TRBV27 and TRBJ1-4; possibly TRBD1 for D (5 bases). The CDR3 is made up of 13 amino acids. Per germline, CDR1 MNHEY and CDR2 SMNVEV (reference sequence). Trimming shortened V by 6 bases and J by 13 bases, and 18 bases separated the two germline ends. The CDR3 region has the DNA TGTGCCAGCAGCACGTGGGGGGGTAGGCGACTGTTTTTT. Translating gives CASSTWGGRRLFF.

The chain uses TRBV28 and TRBJ1-1; D might be TRBD1 (5 bases). Germline CDR1 and CDR2: MDHEN and SYDVKM. V dropped 7 bases and J dropped 6 bases, with 15 bases sitting between them. The CDR3 extends over 13 amino acids. As DNA, the CDR3 is TGTGCCAGCAAAAAGGGGCTTAAGGCTGAAGCTTTCTTT. This encodes CASKKGLKAEAFF.

The chain recombines TRBV9 with TRBJ2-4, with a possible D match to TRBD2 (5 bases). V lost 7 bases, J lost 8 bases, and 25 bases lay in between. Germline loops: CDR1 SGDLS, CDR2 YYNGEE. This CDR3 spans 16 amino acids. The CDR3 DNA reads TGTGCCAGCGCGCAAGGTACAGTTAACTCCGGGGACATTCAGTACTTC. The encoded protein is CASAQGTVNSGDIQYF. The full variable domain, in which reference TRBV9 and TRBJ2-4 provide the parts outside the CDR3, is DSGVTQTPKHLITATGQRVTLRCSPRSGDLSVYWYQQSLDQGLQFLIQYYNGEERAKGNILERFSAQQFPDLHSELNLSSLELGDSALYFCASAQGTVNSGDIQYFGAGTRLSVL.

The table lists this clone with a count of one. The genes are TRBV3-1 (or the pseudogene TRBV3-2) and TRBJ1-2, with a weak D call TRBD1 (6 bases). V gave up 0 bases and J gave up 4 bases, with 9 bases separating them. The CDR3 extends over 14 amino acids. The germline V gene has CDR1 LGHDT and CDR2 YNNKEL (reference sequence). The CDR3 DNA is TGTGCCAGCAGCCAAGAGACAGGTTTCTATGGCTACACCTTC. It is translated as CASSQETGFYGYTF.

J is TRBJ1-3 and V is TRBV18, with D possibly being TRBD1 (6 bases). This CDR3 contains 17 residues. Germline CDR1 is KGHSH and CDR2 is LQKENI. The V gene lost 3 bases and the J gene lost 4 bases, with 19 bases spanning the gap. CDR3 protein: CASSPVARGQKGNTIYF. The CDR3 nucleotides are TGTGCCAGCTCACCTGTAGCCAGGGGCCAAAAGGGAAACACCATATATTTT. The full variable domain, in which reference TRBV18 and TRBJ1-3 provide the parts outside the CDR3, is NAGVMQNPRHLVRRRGQEARLRCSPMKGHSHVYWYRQLPEEGLKFMVYLQKENIIDESGMPKERFSAEFPKEGPSILRIQQVVRGDSAAYFCASSPVARGQKGNTIYFGEGSWLTVV.

The chain recombines TRBV9 with TRBJ1-4, with TRBD1 matching over 7 bases. CDR1 and CDR2 (germline): SGDLS, YYNGEE. Germline trimming cut 2 bases from V and 4 bases from J; bases unmatched to any gene: 5. CDR3 length equals 15 residues. This CDR3 is CASSVSGGINEKLFF. In nucleotides, the CDR3 is TGTGCCAGCAGCGTCTCAGGGGGTATTAATGAAAAACTGTTTTTT.

This clone was counted at least ten times. This chain connects TRBV2 to TRBJ1-5, with 8 bases lining up with TRBD1. V shed 5 bases, J shed 7 bases, and the junction held 10 bases outside the gene matches. Looked up from germline, CDR1 is SNHLY and CDR2 is FYNNEI. The CDR3 is 15 residues long. CDR3 bases: TGTGCCAGCAGTCCCGGGACAGGATGGGAACAGCCCCAGCATTTT. Amino acids: CASSPGTGWEQPQHF.

The V gene is TRBV5-6, the J gene TRBJ2-7, with TRBD2 matching 7 bases. Germline V lookup: CDR1 SGHDT, CDR2 YYEEEE. This CDR3 has 16 amino acids. Trimming took 4 bases from V and 1 from J; bases not matched to a gene: 11. The CDR3, as DNA: TGTGCCAGCAGCCGGAGGGCAGGGAGGGTATCCTACGAGCAGTACTTC. Protein: CASSRRAGRVSYEQYF.

The chain has TRBV4-1 and TRBJ1-4, with D hard to call. There are 15 residues in the CDR3. Deletions cut 1 base from V and 7 bases from J, with 13 bases between. Germline CDR1 MGHRA, CDR2 YSYEKL. This CDR3 is CASSQGTGRGEKLFF. The CDR3 coding sequence is TGCGCCAGCAGCCAAGGGACGGGGAGAGGTGAAAAACTGTTTTTT.

This clone was found a few times. This chain links TRBV19 with TRBJ1-5; TRBD1 matches 7 bases. This CDR3 spans 14 amino acids. CDR1 LNHDA and CDR2 SQIVND come from the germline V gene (reference sequence). V was pared by 5 bases and J by 7 bases, with 8 bases of the junction left unmatched. DNA for the CDR3: TGTGCCAGTAGTCTTAAGACAGGGAGCCAGCCCCAGCATTTT. Translated: CASSLKTGSQPQHF.

The CDR3 reads CASSAPTPTRAHGYTF. The CDR3 bases are TGTGCCAGCAGTGCCCCAACCCCCACGAGGGCTCATGGCTACACCTTC. The chain recombines TRBV6-1 with TRBJ1-2; D is uncertain. The germline CDR1 and CDR2 sequences are MNHNS and SASEGT. V shed 4 bases and J shed 6 bases, with 21 bases lying between them. This CDR3 has 16 amino acids.

This chain links TRBV10-2 with TRBJ1-1, with D perhaps TRBD1 (5 bases). The CDR3 covers 14 residues. V gave up 5 bases and J gave up 4 bases, with 14 bases separating them. Germline CDR1 WSHSY, CDR2 SAAADI. DNA of the CDR3: TGCGCCAGCAGTCATATGCAGGGCGGCACTGAAGCTTTCTTT. Its protein product is CASSHMQGGTEAFF.

The CDR3: CASSLAAVTGELFF. In nucleotides, the CDR3 is TGTGCCAGCAGCTTAGCAGCTGTGACCGGGGAGCTGTTTTTT. The chain combines TRBV7-2 with TRBJ2-2, with D unresolved. The germline CDR1 and CDR2 sequences are SGHTA and FQGNSA. Trimming shortened V by 0 bases and J by 5 bases, and 7 bases separated the two germline ends. CDR3 length: 14 amino acids.

The chain recombines TRBV3-1 (or the pseudogene TRBV3-2) with TRBJ2-7, with D possibly TRBD2 on 6 matching bases. Germline CDR1 and CDR2: LGHDT and YNNKEL (reference sequence). The CDR3 contains 13 residues. Trimming removed 3 bases from V and 5 bases from J, with 11 bases in between. This chain's CDR3 is CASSHGGVNEQYF. CDR3 DNA: TGTGCCAGCAGCCACGGGGGTGTCAACGAGCAGTACTTC.

V gene TRBV7-2 combines with J gene TRBJ2-3; 8 bases line up with TRBD2. Germline V gene lookup returns CDR1 SGHTA and CDR2 FQGNSA. Trimming cost V 3 bases and J 0 bases; bases outside gene matches: 2. CDR3 length: 15 residues. The CDR3 DNA reads as TGTGCCAGCAGCTTTAGCGGGACTAGCACAGATACGCAGTATTTT. Its translation: CASSFSGTSTDTQYF.

The chain uses TRBV7-2 and TRBJ1-4; perhaps TRBD1 as D (5 bases). Germline V gene sequence: CDR1 SGHTA, CDR2 FQGNSA. The CDR3 loop spans 13 amino acids. V was cut by 5 bases and J by 12 bases, with 16 bases left in between. CDR3 nucleotides: TGTGCCAGCAGCGGCCAGGGACGGGAGGAACTGTTTTTT. It encodes CASSGQGREELFF.

V and J are TRBV20-1 and TRBJ1-2; 8 positions match TRBD1. Germline CDR1 reads DFQATT; CDR2 reads SNEGSKA (reference sequence). Trimming at V came to 3 bases and at J to 8 bases, leaving 11 bases not matched to a gene. The CDR3 totals 14 residues. The CDR3 is CSASLSPGGEGYTF. The CDR3 nucleotides are TGCAGTGCTAGTCTAAGTCCAGGGGGCGAGGGCTACACCTTC.

The V call is TRBV10-2, the J call TRBJ2-2; 16 positions match TRBD2. Trimming cost V 8 bases and J 4 bases; bases outside gene matches: 4. This CDR3 is built from 16 residues. CDR1 and CDR2 from the germline V gene are WSHSY and SAAADI. In nucleotides, the CDR3 is TGCGCCAGCGAGGGACTAGCGGGGGGGGTCACCGGGGAGCTGTTTTTT. This gives the protein CASEGLAGGVTGELFF.